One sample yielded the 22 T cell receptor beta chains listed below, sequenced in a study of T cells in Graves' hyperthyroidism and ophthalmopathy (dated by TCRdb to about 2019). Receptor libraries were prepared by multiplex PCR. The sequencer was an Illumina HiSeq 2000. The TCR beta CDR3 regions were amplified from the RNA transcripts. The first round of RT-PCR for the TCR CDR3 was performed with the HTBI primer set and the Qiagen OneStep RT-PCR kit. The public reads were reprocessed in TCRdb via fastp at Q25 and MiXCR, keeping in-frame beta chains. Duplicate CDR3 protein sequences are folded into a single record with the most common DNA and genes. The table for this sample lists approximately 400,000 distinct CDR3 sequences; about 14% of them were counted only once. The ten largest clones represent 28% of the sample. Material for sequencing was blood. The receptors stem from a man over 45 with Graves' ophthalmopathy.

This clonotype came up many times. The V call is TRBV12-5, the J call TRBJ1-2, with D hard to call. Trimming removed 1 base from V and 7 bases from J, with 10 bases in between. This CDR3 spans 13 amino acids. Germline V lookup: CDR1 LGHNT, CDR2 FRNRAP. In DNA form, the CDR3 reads TGTGCTAGTGGTTTGGGAGGGATCGGTGGCTACACCTTC. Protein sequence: CASGLGGIGGYTF. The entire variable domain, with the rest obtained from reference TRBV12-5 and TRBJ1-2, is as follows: DARVTQTPRHKVTEMGQEVTMRCQPILGHNTVFWYRQTMMQGLELLAYFRNRAPLDDSGMPKDRFSAEMPDATLATLKIQPSEPRDSAVYFCASGLGGIGGYTFGSGTRLTVV.

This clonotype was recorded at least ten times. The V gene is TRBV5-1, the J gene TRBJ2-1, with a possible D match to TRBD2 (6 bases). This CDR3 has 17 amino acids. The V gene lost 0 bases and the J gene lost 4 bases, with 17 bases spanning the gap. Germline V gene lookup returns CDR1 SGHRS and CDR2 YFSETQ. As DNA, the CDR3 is TGCGCCAGCAGCTTGGATCCAACTGTGGGGGGATACAATGAGCAGTTCTTC. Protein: CASSLDPTVGGYNEQFF.

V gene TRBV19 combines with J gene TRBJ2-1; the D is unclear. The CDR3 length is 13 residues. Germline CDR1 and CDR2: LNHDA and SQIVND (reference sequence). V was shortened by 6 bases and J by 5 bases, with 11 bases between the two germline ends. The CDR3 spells CASSTLWDNEQFF. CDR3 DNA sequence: TGTGCCAGTAGCACCCTCTGGGACAATGAGCAGTTCTTC.

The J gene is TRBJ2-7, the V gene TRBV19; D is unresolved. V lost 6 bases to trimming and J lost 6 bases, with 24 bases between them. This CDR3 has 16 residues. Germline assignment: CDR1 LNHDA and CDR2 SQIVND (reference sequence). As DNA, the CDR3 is TGTGCCAGTAGCCCGGCGGTGGTACTGGTAGGTATCGAGCAGTACTTC. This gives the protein CASSPAVVLVGIEQYF. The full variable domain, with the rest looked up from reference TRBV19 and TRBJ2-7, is DGGITQSPKYLFRKEGQNVTLSCEQNLNHDAMYWYRQDPGQGLRLIYYSQIVNDFQKGDIAEGYSVSREKKESFPLTVTSAQKNPTAFYLCASSPAVVLVGIEQYFGPGTRLTVT.

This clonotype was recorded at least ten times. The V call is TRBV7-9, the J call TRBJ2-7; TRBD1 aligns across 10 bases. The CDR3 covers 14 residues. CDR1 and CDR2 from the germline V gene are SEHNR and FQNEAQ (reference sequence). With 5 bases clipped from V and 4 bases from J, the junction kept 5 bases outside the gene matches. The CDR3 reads CASSATGGVYEQYF. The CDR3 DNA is TGTGCCAGCAGCGCGACAGGGGGCGTGTACGAGCAGTACTTC.

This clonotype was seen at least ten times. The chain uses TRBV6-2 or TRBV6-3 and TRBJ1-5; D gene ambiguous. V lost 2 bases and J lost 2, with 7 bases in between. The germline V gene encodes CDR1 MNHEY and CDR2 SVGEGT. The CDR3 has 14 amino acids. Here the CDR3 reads CASSYGQRNQPQHF. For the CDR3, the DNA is TGTGCCAGCAGTTACGGGCAGCGCAATCAGCCCCAGCATTTT.

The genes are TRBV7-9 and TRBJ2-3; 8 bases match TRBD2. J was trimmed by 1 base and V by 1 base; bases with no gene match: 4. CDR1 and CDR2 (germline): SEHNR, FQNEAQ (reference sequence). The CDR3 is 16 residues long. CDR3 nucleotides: TGTGCCAGCAGCTTAGGTAGCGGGGCCCGCACAGATACGCAGTATTTT. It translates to CASSLGSGARTDTQYF.

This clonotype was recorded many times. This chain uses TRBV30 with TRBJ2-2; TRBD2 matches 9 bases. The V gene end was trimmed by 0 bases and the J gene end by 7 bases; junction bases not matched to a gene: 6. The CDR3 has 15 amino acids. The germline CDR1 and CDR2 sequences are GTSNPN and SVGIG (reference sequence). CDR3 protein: CAWSVLGSGSGELFF. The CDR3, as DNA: TGTGCCTGGAGTGTACTCGGTAGCGGGAGCGGGGAGCTGTTTTTT. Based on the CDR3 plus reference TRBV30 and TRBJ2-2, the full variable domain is SQTIHQWPATLVQPVGSPLSLECTVEGTSNPNLYWYRQAAGRGLQLLFYSVGIGQISSEVPQNLSASRPQDRQFILSSKKLLLSDSGFYLCAWSVLGSGSGELFFGEGSRLTVL.

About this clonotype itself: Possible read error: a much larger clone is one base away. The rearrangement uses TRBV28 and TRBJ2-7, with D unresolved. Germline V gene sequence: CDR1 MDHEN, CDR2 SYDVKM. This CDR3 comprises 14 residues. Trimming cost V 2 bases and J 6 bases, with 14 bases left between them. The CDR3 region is CASSLPGLTCEQYF. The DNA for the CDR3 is TGTGCCAGCAGTTTACCCGGGCTCACCTGCGAGCAGTACTTC.

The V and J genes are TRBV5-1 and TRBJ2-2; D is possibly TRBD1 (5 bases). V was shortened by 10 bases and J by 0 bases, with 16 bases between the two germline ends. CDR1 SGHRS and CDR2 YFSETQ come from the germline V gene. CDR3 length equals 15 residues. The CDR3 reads CASGPGHSNTGELFF. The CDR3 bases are TGCGCCTCCGGTCCAGGACATTCGAACACCGGGGAGCTGTTTTTT.

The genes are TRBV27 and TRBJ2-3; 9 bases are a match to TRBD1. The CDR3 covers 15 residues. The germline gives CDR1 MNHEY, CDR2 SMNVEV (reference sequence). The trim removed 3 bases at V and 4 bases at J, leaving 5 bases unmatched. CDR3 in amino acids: CASSFTGGFADTQYF. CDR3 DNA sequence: TGTGCCAGCAGTTTTACAGGGGGCTTTGCAGATACGCAGTATTTT.

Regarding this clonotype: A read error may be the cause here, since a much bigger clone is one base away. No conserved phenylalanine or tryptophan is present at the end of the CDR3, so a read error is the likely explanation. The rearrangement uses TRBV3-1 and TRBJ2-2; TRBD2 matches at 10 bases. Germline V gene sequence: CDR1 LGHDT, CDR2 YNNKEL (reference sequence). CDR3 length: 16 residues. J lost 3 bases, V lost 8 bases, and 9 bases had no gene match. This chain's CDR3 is CASRQSGRADTGELFS. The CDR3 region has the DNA TGTGCCAGCCGGCAAAGCGGGAGGGCCGACACCGGGGAGCTGTTTTCT.

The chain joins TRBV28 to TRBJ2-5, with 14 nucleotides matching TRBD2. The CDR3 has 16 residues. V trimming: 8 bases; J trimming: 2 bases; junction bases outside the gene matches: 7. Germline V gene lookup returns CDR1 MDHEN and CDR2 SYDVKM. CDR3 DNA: TGTGCCAGCGGGGGACTAGCGGGAGTAGAACAAGAGACCCAGTACTTC. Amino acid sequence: CASGGLAGVEQETQYF.

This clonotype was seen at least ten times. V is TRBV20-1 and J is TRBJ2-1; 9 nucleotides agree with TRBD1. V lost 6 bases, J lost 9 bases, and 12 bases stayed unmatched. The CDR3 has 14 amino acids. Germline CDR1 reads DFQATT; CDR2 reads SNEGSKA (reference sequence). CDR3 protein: CSAEAGTGRIEQFF. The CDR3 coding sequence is TGCAGTGCAGAGGCCGGGACAGGGCGGATTGAGCAGTTCTTC.

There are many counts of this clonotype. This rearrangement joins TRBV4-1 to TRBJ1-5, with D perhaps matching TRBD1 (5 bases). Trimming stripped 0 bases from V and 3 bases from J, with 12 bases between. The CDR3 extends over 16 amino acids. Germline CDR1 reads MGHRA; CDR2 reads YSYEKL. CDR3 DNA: TGCGCCAGCAGCCAAGATTGGCCGACAGTCAATCAGCCCCAGCATTTT. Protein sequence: CASSQDWPTVNQPQHF.

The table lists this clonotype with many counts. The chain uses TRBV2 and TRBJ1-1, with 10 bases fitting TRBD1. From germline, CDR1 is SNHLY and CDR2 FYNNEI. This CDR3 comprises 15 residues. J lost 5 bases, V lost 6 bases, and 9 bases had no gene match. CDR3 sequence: CASSADRGGGTEAFF. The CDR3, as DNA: TGTGCCAGCAGCGCGGACAGGGGGGGAGGAACTGAAGCTTTCTTT. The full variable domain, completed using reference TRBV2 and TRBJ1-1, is EPEVTQTPSHQVTQMGQEVILRCVPISNHLYFYWYRQILGQKVEFLVSFYNNEISEKSEIFDDQFSVERPDGSNFTLKIRSTKLEDSAMYFCASSADRGGGTEAFFGQGTRLTVV.

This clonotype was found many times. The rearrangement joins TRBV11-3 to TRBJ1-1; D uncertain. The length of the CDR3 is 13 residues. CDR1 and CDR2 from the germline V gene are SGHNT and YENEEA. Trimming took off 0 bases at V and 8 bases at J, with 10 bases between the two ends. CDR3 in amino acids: CASSLEDTGEAFF. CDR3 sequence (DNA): TGTGCCAGCAGCTTAGAAGATACGGGGGAAGCTTTCTTT.

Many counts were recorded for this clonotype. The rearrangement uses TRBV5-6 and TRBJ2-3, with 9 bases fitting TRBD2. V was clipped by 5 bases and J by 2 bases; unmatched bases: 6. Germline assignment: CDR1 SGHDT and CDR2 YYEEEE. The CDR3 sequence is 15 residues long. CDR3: CASSRASGATDTQYF. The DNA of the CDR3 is TGTGCCAGCAGTCGGGCTAGCGGGGCCACAGATACGCAGTATTTT.

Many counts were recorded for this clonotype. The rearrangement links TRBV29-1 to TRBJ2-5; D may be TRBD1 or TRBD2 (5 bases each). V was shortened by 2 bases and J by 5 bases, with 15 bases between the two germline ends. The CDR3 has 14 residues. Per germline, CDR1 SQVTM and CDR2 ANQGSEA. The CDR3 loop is CSVELLDGAETQYF. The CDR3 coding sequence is TGCAGCGTTGAACTCCTGGACGGGGCGGAGACCCAGTACTTC. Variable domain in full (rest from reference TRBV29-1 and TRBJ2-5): SAVISQKPSRDICQRGTSLTIQCQVDSQVTMMFWYRQQPGQSLTLIATANQGSEATYESGFVIDKFPISRPNLTFSTLTVSNMSPEDSSIYLCSVELLDGAETQYFGPGTRLLVL.

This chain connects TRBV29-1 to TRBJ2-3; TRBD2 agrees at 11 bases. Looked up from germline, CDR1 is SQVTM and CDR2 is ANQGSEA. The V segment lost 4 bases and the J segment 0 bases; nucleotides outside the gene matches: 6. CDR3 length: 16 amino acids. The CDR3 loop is CSVVGTSGTSTDTQYF. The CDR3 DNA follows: TGCAGCGTTGTAGGGACTAGCGGAACTAGCACAGATACGCAGTATTTT.

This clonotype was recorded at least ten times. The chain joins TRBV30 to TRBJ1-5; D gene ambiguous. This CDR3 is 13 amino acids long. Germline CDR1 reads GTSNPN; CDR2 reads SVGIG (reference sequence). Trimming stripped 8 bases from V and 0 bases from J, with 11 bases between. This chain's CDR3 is CAVSRASNQPQHF. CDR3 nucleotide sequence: TGTGCCGTTTCTCGGGCTAGCAATCAGCCCCAGCATTTT.

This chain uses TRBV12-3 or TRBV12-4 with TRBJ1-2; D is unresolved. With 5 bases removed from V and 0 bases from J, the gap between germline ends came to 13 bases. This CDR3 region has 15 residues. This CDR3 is CASSASAVTNYGYTF. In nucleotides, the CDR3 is TGTGCCAGCAGTGCCAGTGCCGTGACTAACTATGGCTACACCTTC.